These 18 T cell receptor beta chains were sequenced from one sample in a study of OX40 agonist ivuxolimab in advanced cancers. Library preparation used the immunoSEQ multiplex PCR assay. In TCRdb, the immuneACCESS table is reduced to in-frame sequences with V and J assigned. These tables do not hold every clone; where another copy was compared, an unresolved V gene accounts for under half, and the others remain unexplained. The sample profile shows approximately 13,000 clones; roughly 76% of them were found once. Approximately 16% of the sample comes from the top ten. The specimen comprised CD4+ or CD8+ T cells sorted from blood, sampled in a trial of the OX40 agonist ivuxolimab. The receptors shown here come from an adult with an advanced solid tumor such as melanoma, head and neck, liver or kidney cancer.

This clone is medium-sized in the sample. The rearrangement joins TRBV27 to TRBJ1-2; D remains ambiguous. Trimming removed 8 bases from V and 2 bases from J, with 15 bases in between. The CDR3 is 14 amino acids. CDR1 is MNHEY, CDR2 SMNVEV, per germline (reference sequence). The CDR3 DNA is TGTGCCAGCCGAAAGCAAGGACGGAACTATGGCTACACCTTC. The encoded protein is CASRKQGRNYGYTF.

The chain joins TRBV7-9 to TRBJ1-4; possibly TRBD1 for D (5 bases). The germline gives CDR1 SEHNR, CDR2 FQNEAQ (reference sequence). The CDR3 is made up of 16 amino acids. The V end was cut by 5 bases, the J end by 7 bases, with 20 bases between. CDR3 region: CASSIKTPRGGEKLFF. The CDR3 nucleotides read TGTGCCAGCAGCATCAAGACCCCTAGGGGCGGTGAAAAACTGTTTTTT.

J is TRBJ1-5 and V is TRBV10-3; a weak D match, TRBD1 (5 bases). The CDR3 covers 13 residues. CDR1 and CDR2 from the germline V gene are ENHRY and SYGVKD. The germline V and J ends were trimmed by 3 bases and 5 bases, with 8 bases remaining between them. CDR3 protein: CAISDGGYQPQHF. Written as DNA, the CDR3 is TGTGCCATCAGTGATGGGGGGTATCAGCCCCAGCATTTT.

The chain is built from TRBV9 and TRBJ1-4; 9 bases agree with TRBD1. Germline CDR1 and CDR2: SGDLS and YYNGEE. This CDR3 contains 15 residues. The ends lost 3 bases at V and 7 bases at J; junction bases unmatched: 7. For the CDR3, the DNA is TGTGCCAGCAGCGCCGACAGGGGGGGCGGTGAAAAACTGTTTTTT. It translates to CASSADRGGGEKLFF.

The chain combines TRBV7-9 with TRBJ2-7, with 10 bases identical to TRBD2. V lost 6 bases to trimming and J lost 7 bases; unmatched junction nucleotides: 15. The germline V gene has CDR1 SEHNR and CDR2 FQNEAQ (reference sequence). This CDR3 is 16 amino acids long. CDR3 sequence (DNA): TGTGCCAGCAGTGCACAGCGGGGGGGCCAAGTAGGAGAGCAGTACTTC. Its translation: CASSAQRGGQVGEQYF.

This chain connects TRBV2 to TRBJ2-7, with 7 nucleotides matching TRBD1. The CDR3 runs to 14 residues. Losses at the gene ends were 6 bases for V and 0 bases for J; bases not matched to a gene: 5. From germline, CDR1 is SNHLY and CDR2 FYNNEI. The CDR3 loop is CASRGTDSSYEQYF. CDR3 nucleotides: TGTGCCAGCAGAGGGACAGATAGCTCCTACGAGCAGTACTTC.

A single count supports this clone. This chain links TRBV15 with TRBJ2-2; D perhaps matches TRBD1 (6 bases). The length of the CDR3 is 16 residues. CDR1 and CDR2 (germline): LNHNV, YYDKDF (reference sequence). V was trimmed by 0 bases and J by 4 bases, leaving 12 bases between them. The CDR3 nucleotides are TGTGCCACCAGCAGAGATACAGGGAAAATCACCGGGGAGCTGTTTTTT. It translates to CATSRDTGKITGELFF.

This clone was counted only a few times. This chain connects TRBV7-9 to TRBJ2-7; D assignment may be TRBD1 or TRBD2 (5 bases each). Trimming cost V 7 bases and J 0 bases, with 22 bases left between them. The CDR3 covers 17 residues. Germline V gene data show CDR1 as SEHNR and CDR2 as FQNEAQ (reference sequence). The CDR3 DNA follows: TGTGCCAGCACCACATTTCCGGGGCAGTTCAGCTCCTACGAGCAGTACTTC. Protein: CASTTFPGQFSSYEQYF.

The chain combines TRBV7-8 with TRBJ1-1, with a weak D call TRBD1 (6 bases). V lost 1 base and J 10 bases, leaving 10 bases between the germline ends. The CDR3 length is 12 residues. Germline CDR1 SGHVS, CDR2 FQNEAQ. CDR3: CASSLGDTGAFF. DNA of the CDR3: TGTGCCAGCAGCTTAGGGGACACAGGAGCTTTCTTT.

V is TRBV5-6 and J is TRBJ2-1, with a weak D call TRBD2 (5 bases). Deletions cut 5 bases from V and 4 bases from J, with 13 bases between. Germline V gives CDR1 SGHDT, CDR2 YYEEEE. The CDR3 is 14 amino acids. CDR3 region: CASSYGIIYNEQFF. The CDR3 DNA follows: TGTGCCAGCAGTTACGGGATCATATACAATGAGCAGTTCTTC.

This clone was detected only once. V gene TRBV4-3 combines with J gene TRBJ1-1; the D is unclear. The CDR3 is 12 residues long. CDR1 is LGHNA and CDR2 is YSLEER in the germline V gene. V lost 3 bases and J 1 base, leaving 3 bases between the germline ends. CDR3 sequence (DNA): TGCGCCAGCAGCCAGGGGAACACTGAAGCTTTCTTT. Amino acid sequence: CASSQGNTEAFF.

CDR3: CATGSRGPQHF. CDR3 nucleotides: TGTGCCACCGGTAGTCGAGGTCCCCAGCATTTT. The V call is TRBV6-5, the J call TRBJ1-5; D gene uncertain. V lost 10 bases and J 10 bases, leaving 14 bases between the germline ends. This CDR3 is built from 11 residues. Per the germline V gene, CDR1 is MNHEY and CDR2 is SVGAGI.

J is TRBJ1-1 and V is TRBV5-1; no clear D gene. V lost 1 base to trimming and J lost 4 bases, with 5 bases between them. This CDR3 is built from 12 residues. The germline CDR1 and CDR2 sequences are SGHRS and YFSETQ. The CDR3 protein is CASSLRGTEAFF. CDR3 DNA: TGCGCCAGCAGCTTGCGGGGCACTGAAGCTTTCTTT.

With respect to this clone: This CDR3 is also generated by other DNA sequences in the sample. The CDR3 loop reads CAWTRSSYNSPLHF. Here the CDR3 DNA reads TGTGCCTGGACTAGGAGCTCCTATAATTCACCCCTCCACTTT. The J gene is TRBJ1-6, the V gene TRBV30; D is ambiguous. Germline V CDR1 and CDR2: GTSNPN, SVGIG (reference sequence). V was clipped by 4 bases and J by 0 bases, with 7 bases between them. This CDR3 has 14 amino acids.

The chain recombines TRBV6-5 with TRBJ1-2; a weak D match, TRBD1 (5 bases). CDR1 MNHEY and CDR2 SVGAGI come from the germline V gene. This CDR3 is built from 14 residues. V was pared by 3 bases and J by 6 bases, with 14 bases between. The CDR3 DNA reads TGTGCCAGCAGTTATAACCCTGACAGCCATGGCTACACCTTC. It yields the protein CASSYNPDSHGYTF.

The rearrangement links TRBV5-4 to TRBJ1-6, with no clear D. Deletions cut 4 bases from V and 9 bases from J, with 8 bases between. Germline CDR1 and CDR2: SGHNT and YYREEE (reference sequence). The CDR3 totals 12 residues. As DNA, the CDR3 is TGTGCCAGCAGCCCCTGGGGTTCACCCCTCCACTTT. This sequence encodes CASSPWGSPLHF.

The V call is TRBV29-1, the J call TRBJ2-1; 9 bases align to TRBD2. The length of the CDR3 is 14 residues. Germline V gene sequence: CDR1 SQVTM, CDR2 ANQGSEA. V gave up 5 bases and J gave up 6 bases; unmatched junction bases: 8. DNA of the CDR3: TGCAGCGTTCTAAGCGGGGGGCCCTCCAATGAGCAGTTCTTC. It is translated as CSVLSGGPSNEQFF.

This sequence joins TRBV7-9 and TRBJ1-2; D not certain. The germline V and J ends were trimmed by 5 bases and 0 bases, with 19 bases remaining between them. This CDR3 region has 17 residues. Germline lookup yields CDR1 SEHNR and CDR2 FQNEAQ (reference sequence). In nucleotides, the CDR3 is TGTGCCAGCAGCCCCCGGGAACGGGAGATAACTAACTATGGCTACACCTTC. Residues: CASSPREREITNYGYTF.